These 11 T cell receptor beta chains were sequenced from one sample in a study of cytotoxic CD8 clonotypes in ibrutinib-treated CLL. The assay was immunoSEQ multiplex PCR, and TCRdb's table has in-frame clones only and misses some. Here the sample spans approximately 45,000 clones, approximately 70% being singletons. The starting material was PBMCs, obtained after 24 months of ibrutinib treatment. These receptors were obtained from a human donor with chronic lymphocytic leukemia.

This rearrangement joins TRBV6-1 to TRBJ2-2; D not certain. The germline V and J ends were trimmed by 4 bases and 4 bases, with 10 bases remaining between them. The germline V gene has CDR1 MNHNS and CDR2 SASEGT. The CDR3 contains 14 residues. The CDR3 protein is CASSAEFGTGELFF. The CDR3 bases are TGTGCCAGCAGTGCTGAGTTCGGCACCGGGGAGCTGTTTTTT.

The V call is TRBV2, the J call TRBJ1-2; maybe TRBD1 (6 bases). CDR1 SNHLY and CDR2 FYNNEI come from the germline V gene. The CDR3 totals 13 residues. With 6 bases removed from V and 1 base from J, the gap between germline ends came to 9 bases. The CDR3 spells CASSPQGNYGYTF. CDR3 coding DNA: TGTGCCAGCAGCCCACAGGGTAACTATGGCTACACCTTC. Based on the CDR3 plus reference TRBV2 and TRBJ1-2, the full variable domain is EPEVTQTPSHQVTQMGQEVILRCVPISNHLYFYWYRQILGQKVEFLVSFYNNEISEKSEIFDDQFSVERPDGSNFTLKIRSTKLEDSAMYFCASSPQGNYGYTFGSGTRLTVV.

In its sample, this clone was seen once. V gene TRBV5-4 combines with J gene TRBJ1-2; D gene uncertain. V lost 0 bases and J 4 bases, leaving 10 bases between the germline ends. The germline gives CDR1 SGHNT, CDR2 YYREEE (reference sequence). The CDR3 covers 14 residues. CDR3 DNA sequence: TGTGCCAGCAGCTTGGAGCGGGTCCTCTATGGCTACACCTTC. The encoded protein is CASSLERVLYGYTF.

The V and J genes are TRBV5-1 and TRBJ2-2; D not certain. The V gene's germline CDR1 is SGHRS and CDR2 YFSETQ. The CDR3 covers 14 residues. Trimming took off 4 bases at V and 0 bases at J, with 7 bases between the two ends. The CDR3 DNA is TGCGCCAGCAGCGTGGACGCGAACACCGGGGAGCTGTTTTTT. It translates to CASSVDANTGELFF.

This clone was observed a single time. The rearrangement joins TRBV2 to TRBJ1-3; D perhaps matches TRBD1 (5 bases). The CDR3 runs 15 residues. V was cut by 5 bases and J by 1 base, with 12 bases left in between. CDR1 and CDR2 from the germline V gene are SNHLY and FYNNEI. The CDR3 sequence is CASSYPGISGNTIYF. CDR3 sequence (DNA): TGTGCCAGCAGTTATCCAGGGATTTCTGGAAACACCATATATTTT.

The chain links TRBV28 to TRBJ2-3; 10 nucleotides match TRBD2. Germline V gene data show CDR1 as MDHEN and CDR2 as SYDVKM. The CDR3 is 16 residues long. Trimming removed 2 bases from V and 5 bases from J; junction bases left unmatched: 7. The DNA of the CDR3 is TGTGCCAGCAGTTTAGCTAGCGGGGGAAGATTAGATACGCAGTATTTT. This gives the protein CASSLASGGRLDTQYF.

This sequence joins TRBV5-1 and TRBJ1-1; 10 positions match TRBD1. Germline assignment: CDR1 SGHRS and CDR2 YFSETQ. Trimming removed 3 bases from V and 0 bases from J; junction bases left unmatched: 5. The length of the CDR3 is 16 residues. The CDR3 coding sequence is TGCGCCAGCAGCTCCGGACAGGGGGGCGTGAACACTGAAGCTTTCTTT. As protein: CASSSGQGGVNTEAFF.

The chain couples TRBV7-3 to TRBJ1-1; a weak D match, TRBD1 (5 bases). Germline CDR1 reads SGHTA; CDR2 reads FQGTGA. This CDR3 region has 15 residues. The V and J ends lost 2 bases and 5 bases respectively, with 15 bases between them. The CDR3 DNA reads TGTGCCAGCAGCTTATGGGCAGGGTCGGGGACTGAAGCTTTCTTT. Its protein product is CASSLWAGSGTEAFF.

This clone was counted ten times or more. The chain employs TRBV28 and TRBJ1-3; D unresolved. The CDR3 is made up of 12 amino acids. Germline assignment: CDR1 MDHEN and CDR2 SYDVKM. Between the trimmed V and J ends, which lost 4 bases and 3 bases, there was a span of 4 bases. The chain's CDR3 is CASSSYGNTIYF. The CDR3 coding sequence is TGTGCCAGCAGTTCTTATGGAAACACCATATATTTT.

This clone appeared a single time. The CDR3 nucleotides are TGTGCCAGCAGCGTGAGCCCCGTGGAAGGGGCGAACACCGGGGAGCTGTTTTTT. Its translation is CASSVSPVEGANTGELFF. The genes are TRBV9 and TRBJ2-2; D might be TRBD1 (5 bases). V was shortened by 2 bases and J by 0 bases, with 17 bases between the two germline ends. This CDR3 contains 18 residues. CDR1 is SGDLS, CDR2 YYNGEE, per germline. Drawing the rest from reference TRBV9 and TRBJ2-2, the complete variable domain is DSGVTQTPKHLITATGQRVTLRCSPRSGDLSVYWYQQSLDQGLQFLIQYYNGEERAKGNILERFSAQQFPDLHSELNLSSLELGDSALYFCASSVSPVEGANTGELFFGEGSRLTVL.

V gene TRBV21-1 combines with J gene TRBJ1-4. TRBV21-1 corresponds to a pseudogene. CDR3 length: 14 amino acids. CDR3 sequence (DNA): TGTGCCAGCAGCAAGTTTTGGGACCTTGAAAAACTGTTTTTT. This gives the protein CASSKFWDLEKLFF.